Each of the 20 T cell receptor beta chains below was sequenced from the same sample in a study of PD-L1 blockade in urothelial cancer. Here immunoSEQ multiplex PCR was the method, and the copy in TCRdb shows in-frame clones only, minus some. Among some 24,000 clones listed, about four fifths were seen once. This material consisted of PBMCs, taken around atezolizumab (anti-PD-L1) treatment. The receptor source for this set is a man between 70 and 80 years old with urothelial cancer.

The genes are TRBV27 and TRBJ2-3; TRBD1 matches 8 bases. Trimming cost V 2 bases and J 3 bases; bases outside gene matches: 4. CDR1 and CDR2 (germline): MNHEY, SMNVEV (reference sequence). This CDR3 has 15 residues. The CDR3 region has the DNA TGTGCCAGCAGTTTAGACAGGGGATCGACAGATACGCAGTATTTT. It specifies CASSLDRGSTDTQYF.

The CDR3 sequence is CASRPKTNARGETQYF. The CDR3 nucleotides are TGTGCCAGCAGGCCAAAAACGAACGCTAGAGGAGAGACCCAGTACTTC. V usage is TRBV21-1 and J usage is TRBJ2-5; no DNA check was done on the table's D call, TRBD2. TRBV21-1 is shown as a pseudogene. The CDR3 totals 16 residues.

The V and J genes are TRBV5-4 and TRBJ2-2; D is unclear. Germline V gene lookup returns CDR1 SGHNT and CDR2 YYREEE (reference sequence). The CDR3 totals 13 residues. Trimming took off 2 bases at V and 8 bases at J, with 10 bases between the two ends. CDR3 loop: CASSFTAIGELFF. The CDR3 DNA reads TGTGCCAGCAGCTTTACTGCCATAGGGGAGCTGTTTTTT.

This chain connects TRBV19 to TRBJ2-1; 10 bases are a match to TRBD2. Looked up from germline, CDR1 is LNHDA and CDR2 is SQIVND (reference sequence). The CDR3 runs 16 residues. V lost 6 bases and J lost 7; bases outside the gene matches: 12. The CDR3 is CASSLLSGRAKNEQFF. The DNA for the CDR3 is TGTGCCAGTAGCCTTCTAAGCGGGAGGGCCAAAAATGAGCAGTTCTTC.

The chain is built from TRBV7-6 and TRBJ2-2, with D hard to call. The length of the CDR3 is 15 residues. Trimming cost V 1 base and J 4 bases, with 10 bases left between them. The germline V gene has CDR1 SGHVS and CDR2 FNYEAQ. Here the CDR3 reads CASSLEVAGTGELFF. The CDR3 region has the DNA TGTGCCAGCAGCTTAGAAGTAGCCGGCACCGGGGAGCTGTTTTTT.

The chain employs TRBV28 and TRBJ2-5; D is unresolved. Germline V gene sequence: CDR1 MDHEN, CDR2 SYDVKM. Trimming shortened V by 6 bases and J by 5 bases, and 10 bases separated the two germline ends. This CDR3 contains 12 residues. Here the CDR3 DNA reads TGTGCCAGCAGCCTGAGTCGGGAGACCCAGTACTTC. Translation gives CASSLSRETQYF.

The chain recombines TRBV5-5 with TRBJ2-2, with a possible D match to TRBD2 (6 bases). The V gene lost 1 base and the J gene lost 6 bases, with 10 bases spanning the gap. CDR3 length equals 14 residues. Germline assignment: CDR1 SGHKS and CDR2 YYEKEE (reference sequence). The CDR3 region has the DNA TGTGCCAGCAGCTTGACTAGCACCGCCGGGGAGCTGTTTTTT. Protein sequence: CASSLTSTAGELFF.

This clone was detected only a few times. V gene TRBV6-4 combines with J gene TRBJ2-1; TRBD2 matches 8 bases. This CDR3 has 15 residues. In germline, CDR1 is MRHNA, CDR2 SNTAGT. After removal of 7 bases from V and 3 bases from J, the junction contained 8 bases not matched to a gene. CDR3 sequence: CASTLRAGGYNEQFF. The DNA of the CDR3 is TGTGCCAGCACCCTCCGGGCGGGAGGCTACAATGAGCAGTTCTTC.

The CDR3 DNA is TGTGGACAGGGGCGCATGAACACTGAAGCTTTCTTT. It codes for CGQGRMNTEAFF. The rearrangement links TRBV5-8 to TRBJ1-1; TRBD1 matches at 8 bases. CDR1 and CDR2 (germline): SGHTS, YDEGEE. The CDR3 totals 12 residues.

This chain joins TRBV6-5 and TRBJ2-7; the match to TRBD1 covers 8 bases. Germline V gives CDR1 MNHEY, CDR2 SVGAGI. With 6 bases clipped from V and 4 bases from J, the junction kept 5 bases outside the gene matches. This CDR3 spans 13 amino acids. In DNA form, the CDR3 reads TGTGCCAGCAGGGGGACAGGTTCTTACGAGCAGTACTTC. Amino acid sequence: CASRGTGSYEQYF.

The CDR3 here is CASSPEFDRAGNTIYF. The DNA of the CDR3 is TGTGCCAGCTCACCCGAATTCGACAGGGCTGGAAACACCATATATTTT. The chain uses TRBV18 and TRBJ1-3, with TRBD1 matching over 7 bases. Germline trimming cut 3 bases from V and 2 bases from J; bases unmatched to any gene: 7. Germline-derived CDR1 and CDR2 are KGHSH and LQKENI. This CDR3 comprises 16 residues.

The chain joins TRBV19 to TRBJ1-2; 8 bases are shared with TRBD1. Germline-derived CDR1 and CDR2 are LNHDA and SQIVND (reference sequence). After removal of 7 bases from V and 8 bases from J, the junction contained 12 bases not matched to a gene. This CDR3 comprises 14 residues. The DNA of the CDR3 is TGTGCCAGTACCCCGGACAGGGAACTAGGAGGCTACACCTTC. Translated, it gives CASTPDRELGGYTF.

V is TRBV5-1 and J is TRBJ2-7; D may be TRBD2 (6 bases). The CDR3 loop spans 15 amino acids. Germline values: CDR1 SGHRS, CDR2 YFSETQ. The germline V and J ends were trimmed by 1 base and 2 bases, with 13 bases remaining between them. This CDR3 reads CASSLRGGGPYEQYF. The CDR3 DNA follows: TGCGCCAGCAGCTTGCGGGGAGGAGGCCCCTACGAGCAGTACTTC.

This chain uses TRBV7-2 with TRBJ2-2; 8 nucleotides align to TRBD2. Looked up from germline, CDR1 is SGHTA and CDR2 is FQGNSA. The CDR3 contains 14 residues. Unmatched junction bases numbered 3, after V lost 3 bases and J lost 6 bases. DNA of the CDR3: TGTGCCAGCAGCTTCCGGACTAGCCCCGGGGAGCTGTTTTTT. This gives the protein CASSFRTSPGELFF.

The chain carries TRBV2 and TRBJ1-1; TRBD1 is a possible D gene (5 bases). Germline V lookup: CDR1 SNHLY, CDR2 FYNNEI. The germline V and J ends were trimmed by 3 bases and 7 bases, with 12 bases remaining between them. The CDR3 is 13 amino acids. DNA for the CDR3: TGTGCCAGCAGTGATCGGCTCGGGGGTGAAGCTTTCTTT. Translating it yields CASSDRLGGEAFF.

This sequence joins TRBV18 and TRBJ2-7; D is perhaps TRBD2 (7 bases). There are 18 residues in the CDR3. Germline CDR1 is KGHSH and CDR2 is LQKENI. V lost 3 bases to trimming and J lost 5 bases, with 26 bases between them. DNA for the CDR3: TGTGCCAGCTCACCTCTTTTGGGTGGGGGGGCCCCCCTCGACGAGCAGTACTTC. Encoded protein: CASSPLLGGGAPLDEQYF.

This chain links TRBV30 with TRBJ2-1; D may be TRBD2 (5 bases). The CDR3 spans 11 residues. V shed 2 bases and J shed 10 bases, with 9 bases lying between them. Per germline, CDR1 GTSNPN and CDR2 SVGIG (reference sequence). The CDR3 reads CAWSLGEEQFF. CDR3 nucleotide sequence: TGTGCCTGGAGTCTCGGGGAAGAGCAGTTCTTC. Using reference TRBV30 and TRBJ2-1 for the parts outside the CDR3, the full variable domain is SQTIHQWPATLVQPVGSPLSLECTVEGTSNPNLYWYRQAAGRGLQLLFYSVGIGQISSEVPQNLSASRPQDRQFILSSKKLLLSDSGFYLCAWSLGEEQFFGPGTRLTVL.

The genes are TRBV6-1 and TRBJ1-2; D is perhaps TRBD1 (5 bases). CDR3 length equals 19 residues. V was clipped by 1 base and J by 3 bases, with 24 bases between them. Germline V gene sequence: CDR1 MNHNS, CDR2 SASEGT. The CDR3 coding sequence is TGTGCCAGCAGTGAAGGCGGACCGGACGGGGGAAATTGGTACTATGGCTACACCTTC. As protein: CASSEGGPDGGNWYYGYTF.

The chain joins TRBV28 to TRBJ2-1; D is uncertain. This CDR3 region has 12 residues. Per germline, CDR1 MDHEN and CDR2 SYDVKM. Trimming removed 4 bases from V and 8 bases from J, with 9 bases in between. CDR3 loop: CASSSLTDEQFF. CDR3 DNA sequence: TGTGCCAGCAGTTCCCTAACCGATGAGCAGTTCTTC.

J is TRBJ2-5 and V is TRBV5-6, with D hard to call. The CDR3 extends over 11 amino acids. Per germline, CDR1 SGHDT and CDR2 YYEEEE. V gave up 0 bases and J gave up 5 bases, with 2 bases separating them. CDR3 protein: CASSLAETQYF. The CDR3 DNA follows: TGTGCCAGCAGCTTGGCGGAGACCCAGTACTTC.